Sequencing of this TCR beta chain was carried out in a study of blood T cell repertoires in COVID-19. About the study: Donors in the United States, Italy and Spain gave samples during acute or convalescent COVID-19. Nucleic acid was either cDNA or gDNA, and it came from T cells, B-cell-depleted T cells, or PBMCs.

Original processing notes: Scientists estimated how many nucleated cells there were by amplifying reference gene primers. The method was immunoSEQ multiplex PCR; TCRdb's version includes in-frame clones alone and lacks a portion of them. The D gene and trimming were derived from the DNA, and the V and J assignments and clone size from that table. Here the sample spans roughly 200,000 clones, around nine tenths being singletons. The CDR3 sequence is 12 residues long. Germline V gene lookup returns CDR1 MNHGY and CDR2 SVAAGI. V was trimmed by 8 bases and J by 4 bases, leaving 11 bases between them. In its sample, this clone was seen a few times.

Source material: peripheral blood. This TCR was recovered from a woman aged 18 to 35 who had recovered from COVID-19. The chain joins TRBV6-9 to TRBJ1-1; no reliable D call. The CDR3 here is CASPAPGTEAFF. The CDR3 nucleotides are TGTGCCAGCCCCGCACCGGGCACTGAAGCTTTCTTT.